The 14 T cell receptor beta chains in this list originate from one sample, sequenced in a study of Ad26.COV2.S vaccination and SARS-CoV-2 variants. Stated treatment: 15 to 20 received Ad26.COV2.S at low or high dose, single or two shots; about five received placebo; per-sample allocation not given. The samples were gathered on day 63 after the first injection of vaccine or placebo. Measured with immunoSEQ multiplex PCR; TCRdb has only the in-frame clones, and not every one. The sample has approximately 410,000 clones; 92% are singletons. Specimen: peripheral blood, collected in a trial of Ad26.COV2.S vaccine versus placebo. The receptor set was obtained from a person between 18 and 60 years old who received the Ad26.COV2.S COVID-19 vaccine or a placebo.

This chain uses TRBV18 with TRBJ2-5; possibly TRBD1 for D (6 bases). CDR3 length: 13 residues. The germline V and J ends were trimmed by 6 bases and 2 bases, with 10 bases remaining between them. Germline CDR1 is KGHSH and CDR2 is LQKENI. CDR3 residues: CASSSQGQETQYF. CDR3 nucleotides: TGTGCCAGCTCGTCACAGGGACAAGAGACCCAGTACTTC.

Turning to this clone: The identical CDR3 is also encoded by other nucleotide sequences in the sample. The chain uses TRBV7-9 and TRBJ2-7; no reliable D call. The CDR3 contains 12 residues. Germline assignment: CDR1 SEHNR and CDR2 FQNEAQ (reference sequence). V was trimmed by 1 base and J by 5 bases, leaving 6 bases between them. The CDR3 region has the DNA TGTGCCAGCAGCTTAGTGGGGAACGAGCAGTACTTC. This translates into CASSLVGNEQYF.

This clone occurred once. The chain recombines TRBV2 with TRBJ1-2; 10 positions match TRBD1. The ends lost 7 bases at V and 4 bases at J; junction bases unmatched: 9. There are 15 residues in the CDR3. Germline V gene sequence: CDR1 SNHLY, CDR2 FYNNEI. The CDR3 sequence: CASKRDRGLIYGYTF. CDR3 nucleotides: TGTGCCAGCAAACGGGACAGGGGTTTGATCTATGGCTACACCTTC.

The rearrangement uses TRBV27 and TRBJ2-7, with D unresolved. The CDR3 length is 13 residues. Trimming cost V 2 bases and J 0 bases, with 5 bases left between them. Germline values: CDR1 MNHEY, CDR2 SMNVEV (reference sequence). The CDR3 loop reads CASSLKASYEQYF. The CDR3 region has the DNA TGTGCCAGCAGTTTAAAGGCCTCCTACGAGCAGTACTTC.

There are a few counts of this clone. V is TRBV5-1 and J is TRBJ2-7; 9 bases agree with TRBD1. Trimming at V came to 1 base and at J to 4 bases, leaving 9 bases not matched to a gene. The V gene's germline CDR1 is SGHRS and CDR2 YFSETQ. This CDR3 comprises 16 residues. The CDR3 nucleotides read TGCGCCAGCAGCTTGCTATCGGGACAGGGCTATTACGAGCAGTACTTC. This gives the protein CASSLLSGQGYYEQYF.

Only a few counts were recorded for this clone. The V and J genes are TRBV10-1 and TRBJ1-5; D unresolved. The CDR3 contains 16 residues. Germline V gene lookup returns CDR1 WNHNN and CDR2 SYGVQD (reference sequence). The V end lost 3 bases, the J end lost 9 bases, and 21 bases lay between the germline ends. The CDR3 spells CASSDSEVLRLRPQHF. The CDR3 DNA reads TGCGCCAGCAGTGATAGTGAGGTTTTGAGGTTGCGGCCCCAGCATTTT.

This clone was counted only a few times. J is TRBJ1-2 and V is TRBV7-2, with unresolved D. This CDR3 contains 14 residues. The V and J ends lost 3 bases and 1 base respectively, with 9 bases between them. Germline V lookup: CDR1 SGHTA, CDR2 FQGNSA. CDR3 protein: CASSFEPHNYGYTF. CDR3 DNA: TGTGCCAGCAGCTTTGAACCCCATAACTATGGCTACACCTTC.

The chain links TRBV5-4 to TRBJ1-6; unclear D gene. This CDR3 has 15 amino acids. V was pared by 0 bases and J by 8 bases, with 12 bases between. In germline, CDR1 is SGHNT, CDR2 YYREEE (reference sequence). In nucleotides, the CDR3 is TGTGCCAGCAGCTTGGAATCGGTCGGCTATTCACCCCTCCACTTT. Translation: CASSLESVGYSPLHF.

This chain links TRBV5-8 with TRBJ2-6; 7 positions match TRBD1. The CDR3 is 15 amino acids. CDR1 and CDR2 (germline): SGHTS, YDEGEE. Losses at the gene ends were 0 bases for V and 4 bases for J; bases not matched to a gene: 1. The CDR3 sequence is CASSLEGAGANVLTF. In DNA, the CDR3 is TGTGCCAGCAGCTTGGAGGGGGCAGGGGCCAACGTCCTGACTTTC.

This sequence joins TRBV3-1 (or the pseudogene TRBV3-2) and TRBJ2-3; D gene unclear. Trimming shortened V by 9 bases and J by 1 base, and 17 bases separated the two germline ends. This CDR3 has 15 amino acids. Germline CDR1 reads LGHDT; CDR2 reads YNNKEL (reference sequence). The CDR3 is CASTRSAQGTDTQYF. CDR3 sequence (DNA): TGTGCCAGTACTCGATCGGCGCAGGGCACAGATACGCAGTATTTT.

The chain carries TRBV6-2 or TRBV6-3 and TRBJ1-6, with no clear D. This CDR3 has 14 amino acids. Germline lookup yields CDR1 MNHEY and CDR2 SVGEGT. Trimming removed 2 bases from V and 6 bases from J, with 8 bases in between. CDR3 nucleotides: TGTGCCAGCAGTTACCCGAACGGTAATTCACCCCTCCACTTT. It is translated as CASSYPNGNSPLHF.

A few counts support this clone. Within the sample, other DNA sequences also encode this same CDR3. The chain joins TRBV10-3 to TRBJ2-7; D is perhaps TRBD1 or TRBD2 (5 bases each). Germline-derived CDR1 and CDR2 are ENHRY and SYGVKD. CDR3 size: 16 residues. V shed 0 bases and J shed 2 bases, with 14 bases lying between them. The DNA for the CDR3 is TGTGCCATCAGTGAGTCGTCCGGGACCGCTACCTACGAGCAGTACTTC. It translates to CAISESSGTATYEQYF.

CDR3 in DNA: TGTGCCAGCAGTTCACTAGGCGGGGGTTTTCCGAGGCAGTTCTTC. It encodes CASSSLGGGFPRQFF. V is TRBV11-2 and J is TRBJ2-1; 7 nucleotides line up with TRBD2. V dropped 6 bases and J dropped 12; count of bases not matched to a gene: 17. There are 15 residues in the CDR3. CDR1 and CDR2 from the germline V gene are SGHAT and FQNNGV.

This clone was detected a few times. The rearrangement joins TRBV30 to TRBJ2-1; TRBD2 agrees at 9 bases. CDR1 is GTSNPN, CDR2 SVGIG, per germline (reference sequence). This CDR3 spans 15 amino acids. Unmatched junction bases numbered 9, after V lost 3 bases and J lost 6 bases. CDR3: CAWSLPKRGVNEQFF. The CDR3 DNA follows: TGTGCCTGGAGCCTTCCCAAGCGGGGGGTCAATGAGCAGTTCTTC.